The 14 T cell receptor beta chains in this list originate from one sample, sequenced in a study of CD8 T cells in Susac syndrome. Roughly 0.45 to 1 ug RNA was reverse transcribed with random hexamers. TCRdb itself ran the immunoSEQ multiplex PCR reads through MiXCR, one entry per CDR3 protein. The table shows tens of thousands of distinct CDR3 sequences, with 85% to 95% occurring only once. Sequenced material: CD8+ T cells from PBMCs. Receptors were obtained from a human donor with Susac syndrome.

The V call is TRBV5-4, the J call TRBJ2-5, with D unresolved. Germline-derived CDR1 and CDR2 are SGHNT and YYREEE (reference sequence). The CDR3 loop spans 12 amino acids. The V end was cut by 5 bases, the J end by 3 bases, with 8 bases between. The CDR3, as DNA: TGTGCCAGCAGTCCAGATGAAGAGACCCAGTACTTC. Translating it yields CASSPDEETQYF.

The V call is TRBV30, the J call TRBJ1-1; the D is unclear. CDR1 is GTSNPN, CDR2 SVGIG, per germline (reference sequence). The CDR3 sequence is 13 residues long. The V and J ends lost 0 bases and 5 bases respectively, with 10 bases between them. The CDR3 region is CAWSVLRGTEAFF. The CDR3 DNA follows: TGTGCCTGGAGTGTACTGCGAGGTACTGAAGCTTTCTTT.

The chain recombines TRBV6-5 with TRBJ1-1; TRBD1 might be the D (5 bases). Germline V CDR1 and CDR2: MNHEY, SVGAGI. V dropped 6 bases and J dropped 1 base, with 12 bases sitting between them. This CDR3 spans 14 amino acids. CDR3: CASRPGGPNTEAFF. Written as DNA, the CDR3 is TGTGCCAGCAGACCGGGGGGACCGAACACTGAAGCTTTCTTT.

The chain uses TRBV19 and TRBJ1-1, with D possibly TRBD1 on 5 matching bases. This CDR3 comprises 12 residues. V shed 6 bases and J shed 3 bases, with 8 bases lying between them. Germline V lookup: CDR1 LNHDA, CDR2 SQIVND (reference sequence). As DNA, the CDR3 is TGTGCCAGTAGACTAGGGGACACTGAAGCTTTCTTT. Protein: CASRLGDTEAFF.

The V and J genes are TRBV6-5 and TRBJ2-7; D is ambiguous. This CDR3 has 13 amino acids. CDR1 MNHEY and CDR2 SVGAGI come from the germline V gene. Between the trimmed V and J ends, which lost 2 bases and 3 bases, there was a span of 8 bases. CDR3 loop: CASSYAAFYEQYF. The CDR3 coding sequence is TGTGCCAGCAGTTACGCCGCGTTCTACGAGCAGTACTTC.

Here the CDR3 DNA reads TGTGCCAGCAGTTACCGACTAGGGGATTCCTACGAGCAGTACTTC. It is translated as CASSYRLGDSYEQYF. The chain links TRBV6-2 or TRBV6-3 to TRBJ2-7; D is perhaps TRBD2 (6 bases). The CDR3 spans 15 residues. Germline CDR1 is MNHEY and CDR2 is SVGEGT. Between the trimmed V and J ends, which lost 2 bases and 1 base, there was a span of 12 bases.

The chain links TRBV7-6 to TRBJ2-1; perhaps TRBD1 as D (5 bases). The CDR3 length is 14 residues. CDR1 and CDR2 (germline): SGHVS, FNYEAQ. Trimming stripped 5 bases from V and 10 bases from J, with 18 bases between. CDR3 residues: CASSPRHLRQEQFF. The CDR3 DNA sequence: TGTGCCAGCAGCCCCCGGCACCTACGACAGGAGCAGTTCTTC.

The rearrangement joins TRBV20-1 to TRBJ2-1; 12 bases align to TRBD2. The CDR3 is 13 amino acids. The V segment lost 5 bases and the J segment 9 bases; nucleotides outside the gene matches: 5. Germline V gene data show CDR1 as DFQATT and CDR2 as SNEGSKA (reference sequence). The CDR3 DNA reads TGCAGTGCTCGGACTAGCGGGACCGCTGAGCAGTTCTTC. It codes for CSARTSGTAEQFF.

The genes are TRBV7-6 and TRBJ2-1; TRBD2 is a possible D gene (5 bases). Germline CDR1 is SGHVS and CDR2 is FNYEAQ. Trimming removed 6 bases at V and 9 bases at J, with 12 bases between. The CDR3 is 12 amino acids. For the CDR3, the DNA is TGTGCCAGCAGTTATAGTGCGGGTGAGCAGTTCTTC. The encoded protein is CASSYSAGEQFF.

The chain has TRBV18 and TRBJ2-1; tentatively, D is TRBD1 (6 bases). The CDR3 length is 16 residues. The V end lost 0 bases, the J end lost 8 bases, and 17 bases lay between the germline ends. Looked up from germline, CDR1 is KGHSH and CDR2 is LQKENI. The CDR3 DNA sequence: TGTGCCAGCTCACCACCCGGGCAGGACAGTAGCGATGAGCAGTTCTTC. Amino acid sequence: CASSPPGQDSSDEQFF.

This sequence joins TRBV6-2 or TRBV6-3 and TRBJ2-1; TRBD1 matches 7 bases. The CDR3 contains 15 residues. V dropped 5 bases and J dropped 2; count of bases not matched to a gene: 6. Germline CDR1 and CDR2: MNHEY and SVGEGT. The CDR3 here is CASSREGATYNEQFF. The CDR3 nucleotides read TGTGCCAGCAGTCGAGAGGGGGCGACCTACAATGAGCAGTTCTTC.

This chain uses TRBV18 with TRBJ2-1; D might be TRBD2 (6 bases). Trimming stripped 2 bases from V and 8 bases from J, with 7 bases between. CDR1 and CDR2 (germline): KGHSH, LQKENI. CDR3 length: 12 amino acids. The CDR3 loop is CASSPWGDEQFF. The CDR3 DNA reads TGTGCCAGCTCACCATGGGGGGATGAGCAGTTCTTC.

V and J are TRBV28 and TRBJ2-7; D tentatively fits TRBD1 or TRBD2 (5 bases each). CDR3 length: 13 residues. CDR1 and CDR2 from the germline V gene are MDHEN and SYDVKM. The V gene lost 5 bases and the J gene lost 3 bases, with 11 bases spanning the gap. CDR3 bases: TGTGCCAGCAGTATGGCAGGGAGCTACGAGCAGTACTTC. This sequence encodes CASSMAGSYEQYF.

The CDR3 DNA sequence: TGCGCCAGCAGCCAGACAGTCCGAGCTCACAATGAGCAGTTCTTC. It encodes CASSQTVRAHNEQFF. The chain has TRBV5-1 and TRBJ2-1, with D possibly TRBD1 on 5 matching bases. Germline CDR1 is SGHRS and CDR2 is YFSETQ. This CDR3 contains 15 residues. Trimming took 4 bases from V and 5 from J, leaving 16 bases between them.